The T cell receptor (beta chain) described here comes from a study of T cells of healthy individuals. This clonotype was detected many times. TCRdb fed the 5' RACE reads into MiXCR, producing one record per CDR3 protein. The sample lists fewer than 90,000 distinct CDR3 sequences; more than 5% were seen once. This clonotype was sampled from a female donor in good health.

CDR3 bases: TGCGCCAGCAGCTTAGCTGGACAGGGGTACACCGGGGAGCTGTTTTTT. Translating it yields CASSLAGQGYTGELFF. This sequence joins TRBV5-1 and TRBJ2-2, with TRBD1 identical over 9 bases. Germline V lookup: CDR1 SGHRS, CDR2 YFSETQ. Trimming removed 2 bases from V and 3 bases from J; junction bases left unmatched: 5. This CDR3 comprises 16 residues.